In this sample, the clone carrying this T cell receptor (beta chain) turned up once. These data come from a study of OX40 agonist ivuxolimab in advanced cancers. Sequenced by immunoSEQ multiplex PCR; TCRdb stores in-frame clones only, minus some. The data show roughly 25,000 clones, approximately 80% seen once. The CDR3 consists of 12 residues. CDR1 SGHTA and CDR2 FQGNSA come from the germline V gene. V shed 5 bases and J shed 3 bases, with 8 bases lying between them. The rearrangement uses TRBV7-2 and TRBJ2-7, with D unresolved. The sample consisted of CD4+ or CD8+ T cells sorted from blood, taken in a trial of the OX40 agonist ivuxolimab. The TCR was taken from an adult with an advanced solid tumor such as melanoma, head and neck, liver or kidney cancer. For the CDR3, the DNA is TGTGCCAGCAGCCAGGACCGCTACGAGCAGTACTTC. Its translation is CASSQDRYEQYF.